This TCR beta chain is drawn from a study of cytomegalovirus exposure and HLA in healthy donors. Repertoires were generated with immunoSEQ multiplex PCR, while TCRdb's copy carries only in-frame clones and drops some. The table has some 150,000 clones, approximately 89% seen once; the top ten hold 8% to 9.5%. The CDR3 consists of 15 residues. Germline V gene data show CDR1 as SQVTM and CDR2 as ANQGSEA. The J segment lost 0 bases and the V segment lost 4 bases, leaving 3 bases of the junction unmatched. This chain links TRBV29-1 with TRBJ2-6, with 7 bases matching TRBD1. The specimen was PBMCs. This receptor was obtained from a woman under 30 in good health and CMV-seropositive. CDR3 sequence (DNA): TGCAGCGTTGGACAGGGCCGCTCTGGGGCCAACGTCCTGACTTTC. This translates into CSVGQGRSGANVLTF. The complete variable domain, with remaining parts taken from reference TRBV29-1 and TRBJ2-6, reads SAVISQKPSRDICQRGTSLTIQCQVDSQVTMMFWYRQQPGQSLTLIATANQGSEATYESGFVIDKFPISRPNLTFSTLTVSNMSPEDSSIYLCSVGQGRSGANVLTFGAGSRLTVL.